This T cell receptor (beta chain) is from a study of T cells in tuberculosis. V shed 5 bases, J shed 7 bases, and the junction held 6 bases outside the gene matches. CDR3 length equals 13 residues. Germline assignment: CDR1 SQVTM and CDR2 ANQGSEA. In the case of this clone: Its antigen is as yet unknown.

Assay: immunoSEQ multiplex PCR; the TCRdb copy retains only in-frame clones and omits some. This table has about 37,000 clones, 85% to 95% appearing once. Broader study findings: GEM motif frequencies gave about 70% accuracy; the GMM repertoire gave approximately 90%.

This clonotype was sampled from a donor between 10 and 35 years old with latent tuberculosis or without tuberculosis infection. Some clones in this sample may be carry-over from other donors' samples. Sequencing was performed on PBMCs. The chain combines TRBV29-1 with TRBJ1-4; 8 positions agree with TRBD1. The CDR3 DNA reads as TGCAGCGTTTTTCAGGGGGCGGGTGAAAAACTGTTTTTT. It encodes CSVFQGAGEKLFF.